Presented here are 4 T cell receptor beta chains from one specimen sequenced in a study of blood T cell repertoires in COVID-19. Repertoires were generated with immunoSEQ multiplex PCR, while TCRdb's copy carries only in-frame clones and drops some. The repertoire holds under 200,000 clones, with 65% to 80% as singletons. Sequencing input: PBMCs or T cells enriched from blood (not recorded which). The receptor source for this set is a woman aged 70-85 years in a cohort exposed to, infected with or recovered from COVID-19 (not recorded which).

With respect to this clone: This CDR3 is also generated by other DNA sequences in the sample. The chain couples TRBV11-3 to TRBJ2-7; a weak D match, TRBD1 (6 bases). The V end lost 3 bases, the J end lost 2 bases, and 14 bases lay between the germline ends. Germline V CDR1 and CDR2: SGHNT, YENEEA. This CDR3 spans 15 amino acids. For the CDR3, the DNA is TGTGCCAGCAGCTTCGAGGGAACAGGGCCCTACGAGCAGTACTTC. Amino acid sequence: CASSFEGTGPYEQYF.

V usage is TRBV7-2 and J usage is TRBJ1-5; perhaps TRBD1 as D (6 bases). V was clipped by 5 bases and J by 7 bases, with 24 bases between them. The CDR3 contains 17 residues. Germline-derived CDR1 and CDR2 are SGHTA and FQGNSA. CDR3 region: CASSAYYGGRGRQPQHF. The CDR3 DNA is TGTGCCAGCAGCGCATACTATGGGGGCAGGGGAAGGCAGCCCCAGCATTTT. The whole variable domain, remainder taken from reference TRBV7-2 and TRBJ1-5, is GAGVSQSPSNKVTEKGKDVELRCDPISGHTALYWYRQSLGQGLEFLIYFQGNSAPDKSGLPSDRFSAERTGGSVSTLTIQRTQQEDSAVYLCASSAYYGGRGRQPQHFGDGTRLSIL.

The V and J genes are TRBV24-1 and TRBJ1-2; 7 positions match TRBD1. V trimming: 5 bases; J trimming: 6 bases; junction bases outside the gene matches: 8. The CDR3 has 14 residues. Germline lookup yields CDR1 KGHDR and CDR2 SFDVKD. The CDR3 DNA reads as TGTGCCACCAGTGGAGACAGGGAATTGAATGGCTACACCTTC. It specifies CATSGDRELNGYTF.

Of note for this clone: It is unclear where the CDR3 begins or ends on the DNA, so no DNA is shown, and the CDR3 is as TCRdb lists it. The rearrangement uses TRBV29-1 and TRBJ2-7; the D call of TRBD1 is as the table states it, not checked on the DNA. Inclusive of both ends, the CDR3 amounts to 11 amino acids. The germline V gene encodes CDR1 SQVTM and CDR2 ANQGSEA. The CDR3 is CSVGTGAEKYF.